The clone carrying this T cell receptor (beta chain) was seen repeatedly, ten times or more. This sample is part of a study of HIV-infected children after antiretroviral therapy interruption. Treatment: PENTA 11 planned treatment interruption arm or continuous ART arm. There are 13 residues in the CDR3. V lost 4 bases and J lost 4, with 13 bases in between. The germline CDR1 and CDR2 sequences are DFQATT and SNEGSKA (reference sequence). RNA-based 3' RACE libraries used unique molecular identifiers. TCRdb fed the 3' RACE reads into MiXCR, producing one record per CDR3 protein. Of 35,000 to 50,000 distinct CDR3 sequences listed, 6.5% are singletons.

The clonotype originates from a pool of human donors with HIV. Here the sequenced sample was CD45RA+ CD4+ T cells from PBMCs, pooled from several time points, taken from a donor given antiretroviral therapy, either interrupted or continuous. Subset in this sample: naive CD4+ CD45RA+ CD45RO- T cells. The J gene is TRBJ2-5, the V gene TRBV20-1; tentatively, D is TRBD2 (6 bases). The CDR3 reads CSAKRPEGETQYF. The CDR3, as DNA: TGCAGTGCTAAAAGACCGGAGGGAGAGACCCAGTACTTC.